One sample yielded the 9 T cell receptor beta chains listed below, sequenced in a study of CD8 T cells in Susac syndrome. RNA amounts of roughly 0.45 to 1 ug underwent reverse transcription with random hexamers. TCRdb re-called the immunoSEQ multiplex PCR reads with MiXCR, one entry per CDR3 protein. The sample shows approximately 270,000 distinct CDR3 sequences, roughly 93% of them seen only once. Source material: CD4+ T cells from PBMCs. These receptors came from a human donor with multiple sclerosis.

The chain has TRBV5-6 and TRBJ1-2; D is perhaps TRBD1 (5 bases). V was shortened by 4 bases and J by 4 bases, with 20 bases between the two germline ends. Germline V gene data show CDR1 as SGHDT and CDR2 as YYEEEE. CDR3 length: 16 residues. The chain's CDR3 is CASSQWGLPDVYGYTF. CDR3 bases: TGTGCCAGCAGCCAGTGGGGACTCCCAGACGTCTATGGCTACACCTTC.

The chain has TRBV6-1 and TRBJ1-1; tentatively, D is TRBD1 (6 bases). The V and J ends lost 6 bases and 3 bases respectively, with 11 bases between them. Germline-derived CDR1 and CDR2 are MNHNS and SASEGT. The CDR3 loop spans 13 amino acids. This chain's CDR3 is CASRTGRDTEAFF. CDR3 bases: TGTGCCAGCAGGACAGGCCGGGACACTGAAGCTTTCTTT.

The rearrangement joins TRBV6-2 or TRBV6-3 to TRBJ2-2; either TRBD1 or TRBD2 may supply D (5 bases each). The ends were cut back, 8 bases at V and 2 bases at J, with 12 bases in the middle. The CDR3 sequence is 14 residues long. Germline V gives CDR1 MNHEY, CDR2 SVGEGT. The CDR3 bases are TGTGCCAGCTGCTCTGGGACCAACACCGGGGAGCTGTTTTTT. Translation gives CASCSGTNTGELFF.

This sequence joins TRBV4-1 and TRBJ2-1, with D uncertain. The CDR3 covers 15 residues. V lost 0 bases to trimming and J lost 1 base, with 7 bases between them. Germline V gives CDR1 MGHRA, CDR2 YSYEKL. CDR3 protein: CASSQDPESYNEQFF. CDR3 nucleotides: TGCGCCAGCAGCCAAGATCCGGAATCCTACAATGAGCAGTTCTTC.

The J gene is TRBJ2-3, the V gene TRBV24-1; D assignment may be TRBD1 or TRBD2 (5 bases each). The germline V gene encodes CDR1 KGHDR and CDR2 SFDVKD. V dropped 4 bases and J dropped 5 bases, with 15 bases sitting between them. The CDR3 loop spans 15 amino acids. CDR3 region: CATSDPGRWGDTQYF. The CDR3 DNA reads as TGTGCCACCAGTGACCCGGGACGGTGGGGAGATACGCAGTATTTT.

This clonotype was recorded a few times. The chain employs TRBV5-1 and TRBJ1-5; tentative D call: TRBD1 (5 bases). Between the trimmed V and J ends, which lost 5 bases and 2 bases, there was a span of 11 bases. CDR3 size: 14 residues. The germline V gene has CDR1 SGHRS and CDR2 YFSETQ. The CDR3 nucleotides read TGCGCCAGCAGATTAGCGGGGGGCAATCAGCCCCAGCATTTT. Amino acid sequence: CASRLAGGNQPQHF.

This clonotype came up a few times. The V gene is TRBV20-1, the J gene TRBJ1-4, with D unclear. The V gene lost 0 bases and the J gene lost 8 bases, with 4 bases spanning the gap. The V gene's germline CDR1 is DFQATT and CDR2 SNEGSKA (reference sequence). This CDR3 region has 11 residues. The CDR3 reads CSARDVEKLFF. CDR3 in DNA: TGCAGTGCTAGAGATGTGGAAAAACTGTTTTTT.

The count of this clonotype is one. CDR3 nucleotide sequence: TGCAGCGTTTTGGCAGGGGGGAACTATGGCTACACCTTC. Translating gives CSVLAGGNYGYTF. The chain uses TRBV29-1 and TRBJ1-2, with 7 nucleotides matching TRBD1. Germline V gene sequence: CDR1 SQVTM, CDR2 ANQGSEA. The junction had 5 bases not matched to a gene; V was cut back by 5 bases and J by 2 bases. The CDR3 covers 13 residues.

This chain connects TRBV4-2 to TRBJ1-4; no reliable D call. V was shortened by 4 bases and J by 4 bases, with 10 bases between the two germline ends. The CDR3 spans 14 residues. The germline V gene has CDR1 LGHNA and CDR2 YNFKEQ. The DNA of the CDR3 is TGTGCCAGCAGCCGGACGGACCGTAATGAAAAACTGTTTTTT. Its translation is CASSRTDRNEKLFF.